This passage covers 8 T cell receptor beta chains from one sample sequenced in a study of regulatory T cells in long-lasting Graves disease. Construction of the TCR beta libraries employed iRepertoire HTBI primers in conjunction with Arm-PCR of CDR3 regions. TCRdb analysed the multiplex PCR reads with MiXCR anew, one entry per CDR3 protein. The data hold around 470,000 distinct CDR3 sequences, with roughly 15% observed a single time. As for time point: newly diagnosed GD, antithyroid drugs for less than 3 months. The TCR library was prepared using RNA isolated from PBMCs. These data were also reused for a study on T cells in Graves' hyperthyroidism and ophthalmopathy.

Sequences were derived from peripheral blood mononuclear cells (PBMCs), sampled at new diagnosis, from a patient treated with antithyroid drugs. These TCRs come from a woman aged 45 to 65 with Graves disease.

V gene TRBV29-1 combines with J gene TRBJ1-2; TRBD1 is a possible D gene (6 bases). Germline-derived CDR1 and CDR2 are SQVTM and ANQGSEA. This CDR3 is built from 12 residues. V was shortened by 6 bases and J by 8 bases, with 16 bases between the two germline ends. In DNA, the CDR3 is TGCAGCGTCCCCAGGGGTCTCTGGGGCTACACCTTC. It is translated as CSVPRGLWGYTF.

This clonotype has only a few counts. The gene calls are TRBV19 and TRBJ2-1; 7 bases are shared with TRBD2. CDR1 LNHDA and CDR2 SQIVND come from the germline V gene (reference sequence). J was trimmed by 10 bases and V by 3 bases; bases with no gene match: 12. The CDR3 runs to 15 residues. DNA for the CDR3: TGTGCCAGTAGTATGCGGGGGACCCAGAAGGCGGAGCAGTTCTTC. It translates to CASSMRGTQKAEQFF.

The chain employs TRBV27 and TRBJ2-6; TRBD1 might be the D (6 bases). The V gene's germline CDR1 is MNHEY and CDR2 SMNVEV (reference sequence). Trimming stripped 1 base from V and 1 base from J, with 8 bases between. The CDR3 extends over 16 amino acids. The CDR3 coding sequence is TGTGCCAGCAGTTTATTTCAGGGGTCTGGGGCCAACGTCCTGACTTTC. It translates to CASSLFQGSGANVLTF.

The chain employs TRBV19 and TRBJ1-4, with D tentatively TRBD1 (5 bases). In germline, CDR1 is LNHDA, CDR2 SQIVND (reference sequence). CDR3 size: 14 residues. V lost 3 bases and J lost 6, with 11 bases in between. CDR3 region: CASSIQVTDEKLFF. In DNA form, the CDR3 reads TGTGCCAGTAGTATTCAGGTGACAGATGAAAAACTGTTTTTT.

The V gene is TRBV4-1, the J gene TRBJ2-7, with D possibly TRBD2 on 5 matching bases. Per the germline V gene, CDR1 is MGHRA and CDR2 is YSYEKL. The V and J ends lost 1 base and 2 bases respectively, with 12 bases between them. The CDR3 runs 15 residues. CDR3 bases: TGCGCCAGCAGCCAAGTAGGCGGGTTGGCCTACGAGCAGTACTTC. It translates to CASSQVGGLAYEQYF.

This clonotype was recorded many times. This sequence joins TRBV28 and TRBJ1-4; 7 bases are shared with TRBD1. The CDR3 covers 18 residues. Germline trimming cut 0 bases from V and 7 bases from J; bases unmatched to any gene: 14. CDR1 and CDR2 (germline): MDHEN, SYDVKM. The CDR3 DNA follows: TGTGCCAGCAGTTTATGGGGAGCAGGACAGGAGGGGTCTGAAAAACTGTTTTTT. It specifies CASSLWGAGQEGSEKLFF. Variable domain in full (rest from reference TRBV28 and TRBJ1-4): DVKVTQSSRYLVKRTGEKVFLECVQDMDHENMFWYRQDPGLGLRLIYFSYDVKMKEKGDIPEGYSVSREKKERFSLILESASTNQTSMYLCASSLWGAGQEGSEKLFFGSGTQLSVL.

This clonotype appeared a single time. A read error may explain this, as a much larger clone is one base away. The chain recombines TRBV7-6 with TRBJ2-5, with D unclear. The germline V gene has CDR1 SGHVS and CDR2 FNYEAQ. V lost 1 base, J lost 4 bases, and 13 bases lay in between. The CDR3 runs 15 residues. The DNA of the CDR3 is TGTGCCAGCAGCTTAGACAACGGTTGGTCAGAGACCCAGTACTTC. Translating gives CASSLDNGWSETQYF.

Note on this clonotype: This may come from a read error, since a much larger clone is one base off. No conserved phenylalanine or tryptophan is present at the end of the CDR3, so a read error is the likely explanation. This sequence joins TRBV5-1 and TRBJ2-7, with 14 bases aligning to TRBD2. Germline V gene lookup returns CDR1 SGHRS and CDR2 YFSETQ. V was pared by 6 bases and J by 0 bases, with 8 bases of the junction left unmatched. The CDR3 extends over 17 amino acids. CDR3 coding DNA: TGCGCCAGCACGGGACTAGCGGGGGCCTCCAGCTCCTACGAGCAGTACTCC. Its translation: CASTGLAGASSSYEQYS.